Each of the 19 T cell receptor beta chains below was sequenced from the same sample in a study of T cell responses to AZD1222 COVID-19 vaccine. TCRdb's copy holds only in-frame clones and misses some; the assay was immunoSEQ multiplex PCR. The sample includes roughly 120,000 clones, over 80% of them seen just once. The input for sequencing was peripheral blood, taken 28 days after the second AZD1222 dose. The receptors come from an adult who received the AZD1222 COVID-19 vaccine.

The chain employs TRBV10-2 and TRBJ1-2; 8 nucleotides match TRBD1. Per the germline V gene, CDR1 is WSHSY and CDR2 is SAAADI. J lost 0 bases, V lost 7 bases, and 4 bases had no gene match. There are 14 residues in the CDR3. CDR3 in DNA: TGCGCCAGCACCACGACAGGGGCTAACTATGGCTACACCTTC. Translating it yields CASTTTGANYGYTF.

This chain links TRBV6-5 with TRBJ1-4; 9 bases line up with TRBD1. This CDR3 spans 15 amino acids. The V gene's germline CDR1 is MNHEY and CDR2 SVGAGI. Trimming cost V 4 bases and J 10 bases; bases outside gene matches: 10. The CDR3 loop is CASSSLQGAIGKLFF. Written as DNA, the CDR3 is TGTGCCAGCAGTTCACTACAGGGGGCTATCGGAAAACTGTTTTTT.

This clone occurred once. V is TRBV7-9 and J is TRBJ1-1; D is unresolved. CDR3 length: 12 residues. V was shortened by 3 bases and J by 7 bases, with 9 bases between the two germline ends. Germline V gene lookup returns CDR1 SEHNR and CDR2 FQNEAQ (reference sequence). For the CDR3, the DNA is TGTGCCAGCAGCTTCCGGGGAGGTGAAGCTTTCTTT. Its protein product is CASSFRGGEAFF.

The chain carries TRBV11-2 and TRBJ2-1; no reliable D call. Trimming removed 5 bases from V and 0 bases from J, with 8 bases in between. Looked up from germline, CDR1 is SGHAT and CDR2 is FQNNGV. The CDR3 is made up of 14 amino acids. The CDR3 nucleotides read TGTGCCAGCAGCCCCGGCGACTCCTACAATGAGCAGTTCTTC. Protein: CASSPGDSYNEQFF.

CDR3 region: CASSYSTGDGYTF. The CDR3 nucleotides are TGTGCCAGCAGTTACTCGACCGGGGATGGCTACACCTTC. The chain combines TRBV6-6 with TRBJ1-2, with no clear D. The germline gives CDR1 MNHNY, CDR2 SVGAGI (reference sequence). The CDR3 totals 13 residues. Between the trimmed V and J ends, which lost 0 bases and 6 bases, there was a span of 8 bases.

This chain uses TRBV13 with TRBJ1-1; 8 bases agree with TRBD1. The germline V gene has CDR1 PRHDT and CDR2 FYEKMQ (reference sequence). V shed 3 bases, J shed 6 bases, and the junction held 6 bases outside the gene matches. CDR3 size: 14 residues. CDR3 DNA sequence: TGTGCCAGCAGCTTTGGACAGGGACTGTCTGAAGCTTTCTTT. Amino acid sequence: CASSFGQGLSEAFF. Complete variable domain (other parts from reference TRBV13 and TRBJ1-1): AAGVIQSPRHLIKEKRETATLKCYPIPRHDTVYWYQQGPGQDPQFLISFYEKMQSDKGSIPDRFSAQQFSDYHSELNMSSLELGDSALYFCASSFGQGLSEAFFGQGTRLTVV.

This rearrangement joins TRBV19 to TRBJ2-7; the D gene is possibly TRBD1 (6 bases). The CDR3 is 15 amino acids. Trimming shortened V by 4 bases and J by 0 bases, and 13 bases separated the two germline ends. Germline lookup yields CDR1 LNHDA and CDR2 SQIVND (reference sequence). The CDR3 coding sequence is TGTGCCAGTAGTAACCTCGGACAGCTCTCCTACGAGCAGTACTTC. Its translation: CASSNLGQLSYEQYF. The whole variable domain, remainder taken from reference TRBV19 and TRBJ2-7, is DGGITQSPKYLFRKEGQNVTLSCEQNLNHDAMYWYRQDPGQGLRLIYYSQIVNDFQKGDIAEGYSVSREKKESFPLTVTSAQKNPTAFYLCASSNLGQLSYEQYFGPGTRLTVT.

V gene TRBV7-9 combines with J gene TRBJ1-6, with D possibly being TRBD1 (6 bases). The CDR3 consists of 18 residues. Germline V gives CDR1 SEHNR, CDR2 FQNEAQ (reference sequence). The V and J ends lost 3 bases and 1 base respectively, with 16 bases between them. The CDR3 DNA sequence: TGTGCCAGCAGCTTTTCCCCCCGAACAGGGTCCTATAATTCACCCCTCCACTTT. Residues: CASSFSPRTGSYNSPLHF.

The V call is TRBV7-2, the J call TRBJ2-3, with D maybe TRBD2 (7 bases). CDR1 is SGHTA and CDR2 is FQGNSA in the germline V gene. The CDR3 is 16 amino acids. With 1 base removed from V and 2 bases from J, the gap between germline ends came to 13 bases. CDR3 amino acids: CASSLVGGAFTDTQYF. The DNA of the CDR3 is TGTGCCAGCAGCTTAGTGGGGGGGGCATTCACAGATACGCAGTATTTT.

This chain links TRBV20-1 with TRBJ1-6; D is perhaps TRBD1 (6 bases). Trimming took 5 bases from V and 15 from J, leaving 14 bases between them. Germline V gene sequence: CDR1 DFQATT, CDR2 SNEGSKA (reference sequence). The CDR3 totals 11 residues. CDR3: CSAPTGANLHF. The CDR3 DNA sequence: TGCAGTGCTCCGACGGGGGCTAACCTCCACTTT.

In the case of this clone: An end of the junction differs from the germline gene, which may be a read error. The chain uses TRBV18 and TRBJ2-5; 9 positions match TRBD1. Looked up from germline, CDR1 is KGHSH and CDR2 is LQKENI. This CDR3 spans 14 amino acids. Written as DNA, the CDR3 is TGTGCCAGCTCGCCACTAACAGGGGGCAAGACCCAGTACTTC. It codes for CASSPLTGGKTQYF.

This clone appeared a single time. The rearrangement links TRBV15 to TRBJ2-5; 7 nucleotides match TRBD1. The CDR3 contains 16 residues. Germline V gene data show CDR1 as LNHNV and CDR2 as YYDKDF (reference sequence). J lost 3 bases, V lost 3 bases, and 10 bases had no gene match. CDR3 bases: TGTGCCACCAGCAGCCCCGACAGGGATTACGAAGAGACCCAGTACTTC. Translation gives CATSSPDRDYEETQYF.

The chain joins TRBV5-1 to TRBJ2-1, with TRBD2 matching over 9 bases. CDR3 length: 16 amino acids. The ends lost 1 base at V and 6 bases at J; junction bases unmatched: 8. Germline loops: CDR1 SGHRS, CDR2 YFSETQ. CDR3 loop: CASSLTLASGTNEQFF. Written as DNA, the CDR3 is TGCGCCAGCAGCTTGACTTTAGCTAGCGGGACCAATGAGCAGTTCTTC.

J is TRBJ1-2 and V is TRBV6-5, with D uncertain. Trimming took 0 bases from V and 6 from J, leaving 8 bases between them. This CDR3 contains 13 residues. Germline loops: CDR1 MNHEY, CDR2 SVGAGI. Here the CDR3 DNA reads TGTGCCAGCAGTTACTCGAACGTCAATGGCTACACCTTC. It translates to CASSYSNVNGYTF.

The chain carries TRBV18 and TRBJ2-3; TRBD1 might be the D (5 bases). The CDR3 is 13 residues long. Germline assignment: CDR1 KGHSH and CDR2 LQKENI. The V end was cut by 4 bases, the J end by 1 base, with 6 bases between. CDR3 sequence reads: CASSLQGTDTQYF. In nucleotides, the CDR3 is TGTGCCAGCTCACTACAGGGCACAGATACGCAGTATTTT.

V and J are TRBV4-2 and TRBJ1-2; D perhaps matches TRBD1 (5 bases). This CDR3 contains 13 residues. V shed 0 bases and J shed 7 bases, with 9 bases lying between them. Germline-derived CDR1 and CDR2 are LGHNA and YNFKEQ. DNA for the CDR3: TGTGCCAGCAGCCAAGATACAGGAGTTGGCTACACCTTC. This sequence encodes CASSQDTGVGYTF.

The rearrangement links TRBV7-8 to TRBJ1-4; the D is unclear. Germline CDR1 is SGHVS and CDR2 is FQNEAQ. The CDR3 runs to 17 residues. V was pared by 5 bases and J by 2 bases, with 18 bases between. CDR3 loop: CASSLAAGLGTNEKLFF. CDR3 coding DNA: TGTGCCAGCAGCCTCGCGGCGGGCCTGGGCACTAATGAAAAACTGTTTTTT.

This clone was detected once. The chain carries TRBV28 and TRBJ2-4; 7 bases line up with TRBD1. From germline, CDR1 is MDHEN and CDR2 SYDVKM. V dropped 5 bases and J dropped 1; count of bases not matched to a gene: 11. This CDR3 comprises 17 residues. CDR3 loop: CASSRTGELGAKNIQYF. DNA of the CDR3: TGTGCCAGCAGTCGAACAGGGGAGCTAGGGGCCAAAAACATTCAGTACTTC.

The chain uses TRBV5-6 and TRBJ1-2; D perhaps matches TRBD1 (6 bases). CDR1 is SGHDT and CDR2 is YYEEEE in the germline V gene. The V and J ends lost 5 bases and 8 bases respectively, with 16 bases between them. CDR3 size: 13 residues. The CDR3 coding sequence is TGTGCCAGCAGGGAGGGGGTCTCGGAGGGCTACACCTTC. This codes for CASREGVSEGYTF.